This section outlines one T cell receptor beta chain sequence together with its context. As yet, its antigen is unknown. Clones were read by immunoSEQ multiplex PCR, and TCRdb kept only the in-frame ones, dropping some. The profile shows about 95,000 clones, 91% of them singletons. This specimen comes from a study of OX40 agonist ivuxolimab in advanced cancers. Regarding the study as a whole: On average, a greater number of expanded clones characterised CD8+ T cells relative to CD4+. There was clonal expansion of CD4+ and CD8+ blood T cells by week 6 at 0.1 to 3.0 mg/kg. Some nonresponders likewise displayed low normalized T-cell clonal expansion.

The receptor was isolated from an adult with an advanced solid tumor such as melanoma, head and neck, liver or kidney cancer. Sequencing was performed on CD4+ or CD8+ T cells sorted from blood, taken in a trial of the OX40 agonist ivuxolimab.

CDR3 in amino acids: CASSWGGGSNEQFF. CDR3 nucleotide sequence: TGTGCCAGCAGCTGGGGGGGCGGGAGTAATGAGCAGTTCTTC. J is TRBJ2-1 and V is TRBV5-4; the D gene is possibly TRBD2 (7 bases). Germline V gives CDR1 SGHNT, CDR2 YYREEE (reference sequence). Trimming stripped 3 bases from V and 7 bases from J, with 14 bases between. The CDR3 runs 14 residues.